The TCR beta chain under discussion was sequenced for a study of CD8+ T cells in alopecia areata. Extracted RNA was reverse transcribed, and the resulting cDNA served as sequencing template. Clones were read by immunoSEQ multiplex PCR, and TCRdb kept only the in-frame ones, dropping some. This sample has more than 95,000 clones, with roughly 50% found just once. Trimming removed 4 bases at V and 6 bases at J, with 9 bases between. CDR3 length: 13 amino acids. The germline gives CDR1 MNHEY, CDR2 SVGAGI. The origin of this receptor is a human donor with alopecia areata. The sample comprised NKG2D-low CD8+ T cells sorted from blood. The chain joins TRBV6-5 to TRBJ2-2, with D uncertain. The CDR3 DNA follows: TGTGCCAGCAGTTGGGTGCGAGCCGGGGAGCTGTTTTTT. Its protein is CASSWVRAGELFF.